This T cell receptor (beta chain) was sequenced during a study of blood T cells in healthy people across ages. Alongside a J-beta primer mix, a sample-barcoded 5' primer served in a second PCR lasting roughly 6 to 11 cycles. TCRdb redid the calling of the 5' RACE reads with MiXCR, one entry per CDR3 protein. The sample records roughly 1,100,000 distinct CDR3 sequences, less than 25% being singletons. V was trimmed by 5 bases and J by 10 bases, leaving 17 bases between them. The CDR3 runs 13 residues. The table lists this clonotype with a few counts. This same sample was also part of a study on T cells of mothers and their children. Per that paper: Over 9.5 million TCR beta CDR3 reads were obtained from each mother, and around 2.8 million from each child. Slightly higher overlap, not significant, was seen in related mother-child pairs than in unrelated pairs.

Sequenced sample: blood. The V call is TRBV12-3 or TRBV12-4, the J call TRBJ1-2; possibly TRBD1 for D (5 bases). The receptor was derived from a girl aged 2 to 9 in good health. Here the CDR3 DNA reads TGTGCCAGCAGTCTAGGGACTCTTCGCAACTACACCTTC. This gives the protein CASSLGTLRNYTF.